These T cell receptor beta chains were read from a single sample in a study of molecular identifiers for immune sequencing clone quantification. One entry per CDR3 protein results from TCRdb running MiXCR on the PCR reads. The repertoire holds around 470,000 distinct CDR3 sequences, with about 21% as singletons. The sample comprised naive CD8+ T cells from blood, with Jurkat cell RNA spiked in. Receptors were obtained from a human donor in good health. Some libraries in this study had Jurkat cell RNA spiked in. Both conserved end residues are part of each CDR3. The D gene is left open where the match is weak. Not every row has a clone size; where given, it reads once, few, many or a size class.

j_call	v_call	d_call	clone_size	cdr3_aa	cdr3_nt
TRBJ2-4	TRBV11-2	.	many	CASSLSDYSKNIQYF	TGTGCCAGCAGCTTATCAGATTATAGCAAAAACATTCAGTACTTC
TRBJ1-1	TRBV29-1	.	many	CSVEVVWTVNEAFF	TGCAGCGTTGAGGTTGTCTGGACAGTAAATGAAGCTTTCTTT
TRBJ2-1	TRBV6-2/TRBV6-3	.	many	CASSLYSSSYNEQFF	TGTGCCAGCAGTTTGTACAGCAGCTCCTACAATGAGCAGTTCTTC
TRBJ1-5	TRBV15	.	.	CATSSFRGRPQHF	TGTGCCACCAGCAGCTTCAGGGGTCGGCCTCAGCATTTT
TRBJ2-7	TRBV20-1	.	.	CSASGQSSYEQYF	TGCAGTGCTAGTGGACAGAGCTCCTACGAGCAGTACTTC
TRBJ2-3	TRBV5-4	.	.	CASSPGRTSTDTQYF	TGTGCCAGCAGCCCGGGACGGACTAGCACAGATACGCAGTATTTT
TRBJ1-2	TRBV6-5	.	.	CASSWQGGYGYTF	TGTGCCAGCAGTTGGCAGGGAGGCTATGGCTACACCTTC
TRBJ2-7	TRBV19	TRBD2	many	CASSPGLAEPSYEQYF	TGTGCCAGTAGCCCGGGACTAGCGGAACCCTCCTACGAGCAGTACTTC
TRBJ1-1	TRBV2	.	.	CASSDPLDKEGNTEAFF	TGTGCCAGCAGTGACCCCCTGGACAAGGAGGGGAACACTGAAGCTTTCTTT
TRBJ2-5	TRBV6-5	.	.	CASSRTHLPWRETQYF	TGTGCCAGCAGTCGTACACACCTACCTTGGAGGGAGACCCAGTACTTC
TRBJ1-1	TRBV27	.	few	CASSLRSHAEAFF	TGTGCCAGCAGTTTAAGGTCCCACGCTGAAGCTTTCTTT
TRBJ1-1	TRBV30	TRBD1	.	CAWSIRRRGRLSVPEAFF	TGTGCCTGGAGCATTCGCCGTAGGGGGCGTTTATCTGTCCCTGAAGCTTTCTTT
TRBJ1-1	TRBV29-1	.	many	CSVEGALLNTEAFF	TGCAGCGTTGAAGGGGCTCTTCTAAACACTGAAGCTTTCTTT
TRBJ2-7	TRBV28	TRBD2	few	CASSLLPGSGGAYEQYF	TGTGCCAGCAGTTTATTGCCGGGAAGCGGGGGGGCCTACGAGCAGTACTTC
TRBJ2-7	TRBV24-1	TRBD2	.	CATSEGRTSGGPTYGQYF	TGTGCCACCAGTGAGGGAAGGACTAGCGGGGGCCCGACTTACGGGCAGTACTTC
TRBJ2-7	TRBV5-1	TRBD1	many	CASSQPDRGYYEQYF	TGCGCCAGCAGTCAACCTGACAGGGGGTACTACGAGCAGTACTTC
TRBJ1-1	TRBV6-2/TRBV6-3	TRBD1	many	CASSPIIQGADTEAFF	TGTGCCAGCAGCCCTATAATACAGGGGGCGGACACTGAAGCTTTCTTT
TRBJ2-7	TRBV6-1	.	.	CASRTTGLAYERYF	TGTGCCAGCAGAACTACAGGGCTCGCCTACGAGCGGTACTTC
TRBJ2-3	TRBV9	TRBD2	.	CASSVVAGGRADTQYF	TGTGCCAGCAGCGTAGTGGCGGGGGGGCGAGCAGATACGCAGTATTTT
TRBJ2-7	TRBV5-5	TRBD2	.	CASSLAAVDGTSPYEQYF	TGTGCCAGCAGCTTGGCCGCAGTCGACGGGACTAGTCCCTACGAGCAGTACTTC
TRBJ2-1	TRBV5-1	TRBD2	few	CASSSGGAFEQFF	TGCGCCAGCAGCTCCGGGGGGGCATTTGAGCAGTTCTTC
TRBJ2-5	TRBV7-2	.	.	CASSLGTSGVWVQETQYF	TGTGCCAGCAGCCTGGGAACCTCAGGGGTGTGGGTACAAGAGACCCAGTACTTC
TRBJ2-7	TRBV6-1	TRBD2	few	CASRLAGAIEQYF	TGTGCCAGCAGGTTAGCGGGAGCGATCGAGCAGTACTTC
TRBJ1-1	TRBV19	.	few	CASSIQGLNTEAFF	TGTGCCAGTAGTATTCAGGGTCTGAACACTGAAGCTTTCTTT
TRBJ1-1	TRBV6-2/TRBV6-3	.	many	CASSWTDVNTEAFF	TGTGCCAGCAGTTGGACCGATGTAAACACTGAAGCTTTCTTT
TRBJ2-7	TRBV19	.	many	CASSILAEGHEQYF	TGTGCCAGTAGTATACTCGCCGAGGGCCACGAGCAGTACTTC
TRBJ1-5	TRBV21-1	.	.	CASSKAGTPFSNQPQHF	TGTGCCAGCAGCAAAGCCGGGACACCTTTTAGCAATCAGCCCCAGCATTTT
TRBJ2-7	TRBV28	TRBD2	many	CASTDHRLAGVEEQYF	TGTGCCAGCACCGATCATCGCCTAGCGGGAGTTGAAGAGCAGTACTTC
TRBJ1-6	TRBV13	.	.	CASSIVTEANSPLHF	TGTGCCAGCAGCATCGTGACAGAGGCGAATTCACCCCTCCACTTT
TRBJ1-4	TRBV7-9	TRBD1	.	CASSGRQGEATNEKLFF	TGTGCCAGCAGCGGAAGACAGGGTGAGGCAACTAATGAAAAACTGTTTTTT
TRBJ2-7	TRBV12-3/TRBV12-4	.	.	CASSPAVSTYEQYF	TGTGCCAGCAGTCCCGCTGTTTCAACCTACGAGCAGTACTTC
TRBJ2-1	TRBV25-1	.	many	CASSPPSAFYNEQFF	TGTGCCAGCAGTCCCCCTAGCGCCTTCTACAATGAGCAGTTCTTC
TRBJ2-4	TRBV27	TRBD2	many	CASSLAGDNIQYF	TGTGCCAGCAGTTTAGCGGGGGATAACATTCAGTACTTC
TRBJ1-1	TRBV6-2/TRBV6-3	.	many	CASSYGVVTEAFF	TGTGCCAGCAGTTACGGGGTGGTCACTGAAGCTTTCTTT
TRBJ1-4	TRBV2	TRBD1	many	CASRSTGAELFF	TGTGCCAGCAGGTCCACAGGGGCGGAACTGTTTTTT
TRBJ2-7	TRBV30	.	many	CAWSGTTQGEQYF	TGTGCCTGGAGTGGGACTACCCAGGGGGAGCAGTACTTC
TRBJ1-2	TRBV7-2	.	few	CASSFPGQRADYGYTF	TGTGCCAGCAGCTTTCCCGGACAGAGAGCTGACTATGGCTACACCTTC
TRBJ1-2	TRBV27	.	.	CASSSRVNYGYTF	TGTGCCAGCAGTTCCAGGGTCAACTATGGCTACACCTTC
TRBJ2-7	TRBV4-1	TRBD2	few	CASSQNSGGYEQYF	TGCGCCAGCAGCCAGAATAGCGGGGGCTACGAGCAGTACTTC
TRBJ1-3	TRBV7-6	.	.	CASSLSTGVPSGNTIYF	TGTGCCAGCAGCTTAAGTACCGGCGTTCCCTCTGGAAACACCATATATTTT
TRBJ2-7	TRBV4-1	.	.	CASSQVLRGQPYEQYF	TGCGCCAGCAGCCAAGTCCTTCGGGGTCAGCCCTACGAGCAGTACTTC
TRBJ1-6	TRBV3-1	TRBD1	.	CASSQVLGQLISNSPLHF	TGTGCCAGCAGCCAAGTATTGGGACAGCTAATTTCTAATTCACCCCTCCACTTT
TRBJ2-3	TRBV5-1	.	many	CASSLDADTQYF	TGCGCCAGCAGCTTGGACGCGGATACGCAGTATTTT
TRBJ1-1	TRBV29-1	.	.	CSVDPGDFGGLNTEAFF	TGCAGCGTTGACCCCGGGGATTTTGGGGGATTGAACACTGAAGCTTTCTTT
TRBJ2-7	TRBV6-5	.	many	CASSYGWGASEQYF	TGTGCCAGCAGTTACGGATGGGGGGCAAGCGAGCAGTACTTC
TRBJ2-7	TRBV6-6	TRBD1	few	CASSPRDRGDGEQYF	TGTGCCAGCAGCCCCCGGGACAGGGGTGATGGCGAGCAGTACTTC